Listed here is a single TCR beta chain. Its antigen is not identified. This record belongs to a study of OX40 agonist ivuxolimab in advanced cancers. Across the study: With ivuxolimab, an agonistic anti-OX40 (CD134) antibody, patients were treated.

The protocol was immunoSEQ multiplex PCR, while the TCRdb copy is restricted to in-frame clones and leaves out a portion. The sample shows tens of thousands of clones, roughly 80% of them seen only once. The germline gives CDR1 MGHDK, CDR2 SYGVNS. V was pared by 6 bases and J by 0 bases, with 5 bases of the junction left unmatched. This CDR3 spans 15 amino acids. General study findings and limits: Normalized expansion of T-cell clones was also low for some nonresponders.

Source: CD4+ or CD8+ T cells sorted from blood, taken in a trial of the OX40 agonist ivuxolimab. This sequence was found in an adult with an advanced solid tumor such as melanoma, head and neck, liver or kidney cancer. The chain is built from TRBV25-1 and TRBJ2-1; 7 bases line up with TRBD1. The CDR3 loop is CASSLGTASYNEQFF. CDR3 sequence (DNA): TGTGCCAGCAGCTTGGGGACAGCCTCCTACAATGAGCAGTTCTTC.